This TCR beta chain was recovered during a study of blood T cell repertoires in COVID-19. On the study more broadly: Sites across the United States, Italy and Spain contributed samples from acute and convalescent COVID-19.

Which cohort a participant joined came from the clinical history participants gave. Data came from immunoSEQ multiplex PCR; TCRdb stores just in-frame clones and leaves some out. Of about 220,000 clones in the sample, roughly nine tenths are singletons; the top ten hold roughly 2.6%. The sample comprised PBMCs or T cells enriched from blood (not recorded which). This receptor was identified in a woman under 40 who had recovered from COVID-19.

The CDR3 sequence: CASSQVGQGGTEAFF. CDR3 coding DNA: TGTGCCAGCAGCCAAGTAGGACAGGGTGGCACTGAAGCTTTCTTT. V gene TRBV4-2 combines with J gene TRBJ1-1, with 8 bases lining up with TRBD1. Germline assignment: CDR1 LGHNA and CDR2 YNFKEQ. The CDR3 is made up of 15 amino acids. V was clipped by 1 base and J by 4 bases; unmatched bases: 5.